Each of the 4 T cell receptor beta chains below was sequenced from the same sample in a study of naive and memory T cell subsets. An equimolar mix of two oligonucleotides served as the beta constant-region primer for TRBC1 and TRBC2. TCRdb re-derived calls from the UMI-ligation and nested PCR reads in MiXCR, one entry per CDR3 protein. The profile shows 130,000 to 150,000 distinct CDR3 sequences, over 15% of them singletons. Specimen: naive CD4+ T cells from blood. These receptors were obtained from a human donor in good health.

This clonotype appeared a single time. This chain connects TRBV6-6 to TRBJ2-5; D not certain. CDR3 size: 13 residues. The V gene lost 3 bases and the J gene lost 3 bases, with 8 bases spanning the gap. Germline CDR1 and CDR2: MNHNY and SVGAGI (reference sequence). The CDR3 protein is CASSYWVEETQYF. The CDR3 bases are TGTGCCAGCAGTTATTGGGTGGAAGAGACCCAGTACTTC.

The J gene is TRBJ2-1, the V gene TRBV24-1, with 10 positions matching TRBD2. The germline CDR1 and CDR2 sequences are KGHDR and SFDVKD. Germline trimming cut 5 bases from V and 12 bases from J; bases unmatched to any gene: 12. The CDR3 totals 15 residues. The CDR3 sequence is CATSGASGSRRGQFF. CDR3 DNA sequence: TGTGCCACCAGTGGTGCTAGCGGGAGTCGGCGCGGGCAGTTCTTC.

As concerns this clonotype: With a much larger clone just one base away, this may be a read error. The V gene is TRBV28, the J gene TRBJ2-5; no clear D. The CDR3 spans 13 residues. The ends were cut back, 7 bases at V and 5 bases at J, with 14 bases in the middle. Per germline, CDR1 MDHEN and CDR2 SYDVKM. The CDR3 sequence is CASTTVPSETQYF. As DNA, the CDR3 is TGTGCCAGCACCACTGTACCCAGTGAGACCCAGTACTTC.

J is TRBJ2-2 and V is TRBV6-2 or TRBV6-3; a possible D gene is TRBD2 (5 bases). V was clipped by 2 bases and J by 4 bases, with 8 bases between them. CDR3 length equals 14 residues. Per the germline V gene, CDR1 is MNHEY and CDR2 is SVGEGT. Here the CDR3 DNA reads TGTGCCAGCAGTTACGTTCGGGGCACCGGGGAGCTGTTTTTT. This sequence encodes CASSYVRGTGELFF.